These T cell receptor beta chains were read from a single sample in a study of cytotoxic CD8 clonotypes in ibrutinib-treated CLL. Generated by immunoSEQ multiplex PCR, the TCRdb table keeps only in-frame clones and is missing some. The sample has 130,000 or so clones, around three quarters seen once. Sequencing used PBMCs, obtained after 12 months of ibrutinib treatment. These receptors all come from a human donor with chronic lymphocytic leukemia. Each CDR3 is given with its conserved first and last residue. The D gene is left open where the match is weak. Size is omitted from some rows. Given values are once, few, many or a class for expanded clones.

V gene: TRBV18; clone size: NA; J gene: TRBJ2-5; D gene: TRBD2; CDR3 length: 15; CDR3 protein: CASSQALAGVETQYF; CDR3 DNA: TGTGCCAGCTCACAGGCACTAGCGGGAGTGGAGACCCAGTACTTC
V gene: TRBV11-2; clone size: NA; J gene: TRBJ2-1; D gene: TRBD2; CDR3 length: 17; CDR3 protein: CASSPLSGRATYNEQFF; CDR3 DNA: TGTGCCAGCAGCCCCCTTAGCGGGAGGGCAACGTACAATGAGCAGTTCTTC
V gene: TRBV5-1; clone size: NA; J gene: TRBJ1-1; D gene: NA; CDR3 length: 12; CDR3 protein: CASSSGVGEAFF; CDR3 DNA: TGCGCCAGCAGCTCGGGGGTGGGTGAAGCTTTCTTT
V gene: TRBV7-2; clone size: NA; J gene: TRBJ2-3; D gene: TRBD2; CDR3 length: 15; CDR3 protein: CASSLGLTSADTQYF; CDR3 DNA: TGTGCCAGCAGCTTAGGCCTTACTAGCGCAGATACGCAGTATTTT
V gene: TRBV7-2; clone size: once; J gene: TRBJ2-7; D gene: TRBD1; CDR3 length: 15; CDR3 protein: CASSLAGQGAYEQYF; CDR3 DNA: TGTGCCAGCAGCTTAGCGGGACAGGGGGCTTACGAGCAGTACTTC
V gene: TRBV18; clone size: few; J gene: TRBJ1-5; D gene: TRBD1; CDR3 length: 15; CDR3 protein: CASSPQGGSNQPQHF; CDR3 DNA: TGTGCCAGCTCACCCCAGGGGGGTAGCAATCAGCCCCAGCATTTT
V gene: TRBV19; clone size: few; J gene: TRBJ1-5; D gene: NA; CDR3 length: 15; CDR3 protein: CASSLVPGEGQPQHF; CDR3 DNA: TGTGCCAGTAGTCTAGTCCCGGGCGAGGGGCAGCCCCAGCATTTT
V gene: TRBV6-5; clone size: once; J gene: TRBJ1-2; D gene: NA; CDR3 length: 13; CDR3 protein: CASRGGTGYGYTF; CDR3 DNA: TGTGCCAGCAGAGGGGGGACGGGCTATGGCTACACCTTC
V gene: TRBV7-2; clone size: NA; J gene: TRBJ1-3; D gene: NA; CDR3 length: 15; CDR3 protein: CASSFGVSSGNTIYF; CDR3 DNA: TGTGCCAGCAGCTTCGGGGTTTCCTCTGGAAACACCATATATTTT
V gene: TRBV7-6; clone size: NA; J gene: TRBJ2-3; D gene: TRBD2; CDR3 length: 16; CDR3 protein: CASSSFTSESTDTQYF; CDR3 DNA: TGTGCCAGCAGTTCCTTCACTAGCGAGAGCACAGATACGCAGTATTTT
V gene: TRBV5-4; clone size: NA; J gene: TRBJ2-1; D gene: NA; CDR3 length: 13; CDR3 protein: CASSLETANEQFF; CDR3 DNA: TGTGCCAGCAGCTTAGAGACAGCGAATGAGCAGTTCTTC
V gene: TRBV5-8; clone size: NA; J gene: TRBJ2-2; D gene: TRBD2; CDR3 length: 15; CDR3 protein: CASSLSGRVTGELFF; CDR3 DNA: TGTGCCAGCAGCTTGAGCGGGAGGGTCACCGGGGAGCTGTTTTTT
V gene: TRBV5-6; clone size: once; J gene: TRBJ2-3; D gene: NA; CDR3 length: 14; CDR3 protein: CASSLTGAPDTQYF; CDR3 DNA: TGTGCCAGCAGCTTAACGGGAGCCCCAGATACGCAGTATTTT
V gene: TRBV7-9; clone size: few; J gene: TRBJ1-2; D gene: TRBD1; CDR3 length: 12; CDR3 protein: CASTGAAAGYTF; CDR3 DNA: TGTGCCAGTACAGGGGCAGCTGCTGGCTACACCTTC
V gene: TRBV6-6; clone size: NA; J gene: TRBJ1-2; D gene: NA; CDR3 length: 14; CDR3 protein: CASLSQSTTYGYTF; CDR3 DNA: TGTGCCAGCCTTAGTCAATCAACTACCTATGGCTACACCTTC
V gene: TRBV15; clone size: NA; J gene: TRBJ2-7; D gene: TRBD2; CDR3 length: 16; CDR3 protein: CATSRDGSGASYEQYF; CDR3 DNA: TGTGCCACCAGCAGAGATGGTAGCGGGGCTTCCTACGAGCAGTACTTC
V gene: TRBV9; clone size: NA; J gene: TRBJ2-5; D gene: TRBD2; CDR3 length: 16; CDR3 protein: CASRRGLAGVGETQYF; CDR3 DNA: TGTGCCAGCAGGCGGGGACTAGCGGGAGTCGGAGAGACCCAGTACTTC
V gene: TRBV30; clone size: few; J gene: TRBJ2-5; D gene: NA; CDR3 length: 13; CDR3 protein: CAWILDSQETQYF; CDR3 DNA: TGTGCCTGGATTCTGGACAGCCAAGAGACCCAGTACTTC
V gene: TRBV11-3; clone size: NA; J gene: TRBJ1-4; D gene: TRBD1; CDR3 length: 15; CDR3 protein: CASSTRTGGLGKLFF; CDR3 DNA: TGTGCCAGCAGCACCCGGACAGGGGGACTGGGTAAACTGTTTTTT
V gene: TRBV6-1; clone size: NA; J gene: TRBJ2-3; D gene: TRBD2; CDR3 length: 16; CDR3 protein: CASSERTSGYTDTQYF; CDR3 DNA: TGTGCCAGCAGTGAAAGGACTAGCGGATACACAGATACGCAGTATTTT
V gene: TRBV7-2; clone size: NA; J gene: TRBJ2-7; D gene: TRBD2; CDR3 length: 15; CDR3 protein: CASSLVMAGGREQYF; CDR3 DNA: TGTGCCAGCAGCTTAGTGATGGCGGGAGGAAGGGAGCAGTACTTC
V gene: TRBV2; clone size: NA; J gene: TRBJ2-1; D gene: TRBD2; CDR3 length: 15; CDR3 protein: CASSPLAGVGNEQFF; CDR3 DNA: TGTGCCAGCAGTCCACTAGCGGGAGTGGGCAATGAGCAGTTCTTC
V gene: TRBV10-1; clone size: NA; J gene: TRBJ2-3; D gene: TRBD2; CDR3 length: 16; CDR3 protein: CASSESSAGGPDTQYF; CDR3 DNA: TGCGCCAGCAGTGAGTCGTCAGCGGGAGGGCCAGATACGCAGTATTTT
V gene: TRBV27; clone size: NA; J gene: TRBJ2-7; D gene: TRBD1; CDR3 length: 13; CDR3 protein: CASQTGGFNEQYF; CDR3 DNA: TGTGCCAGCCAGACAGGGGGCTTCAACGAGCAGTACTTC
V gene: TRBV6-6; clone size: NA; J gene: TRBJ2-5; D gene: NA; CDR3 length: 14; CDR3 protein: CASSPYDSKETQYF; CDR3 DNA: TGTGCCAGCAGTCCCTACGACAGCAAAGAGACCCAGTACTTC
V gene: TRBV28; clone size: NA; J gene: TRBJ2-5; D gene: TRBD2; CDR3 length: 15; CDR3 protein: CASSFAAGVQETQYF; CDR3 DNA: TGTGCCAGCAGTTTCGCAGCGGGAGTCCAAGAGACCCAGTACTTC
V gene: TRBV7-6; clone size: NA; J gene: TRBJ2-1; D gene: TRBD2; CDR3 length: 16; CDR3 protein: CASSLAGGRAANEQFF; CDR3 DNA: TGTGCCAGCAGCCTCGCCGGCGGGAGGGCCGCCAATGAGCAGTTCTTC
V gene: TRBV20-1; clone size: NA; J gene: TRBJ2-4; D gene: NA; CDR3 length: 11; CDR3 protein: CSARDRDIQYF; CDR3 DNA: TGCAGTGCTAGAGATAGAGACATTCAGTACTTC
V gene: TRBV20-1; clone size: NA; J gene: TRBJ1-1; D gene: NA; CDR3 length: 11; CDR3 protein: CSVGGNTEAFF; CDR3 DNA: TGCAGTGTGGGCGGGAATACTGAAGCTTTCTTT
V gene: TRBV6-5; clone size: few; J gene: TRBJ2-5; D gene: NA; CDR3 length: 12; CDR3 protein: CASSYSRETQYF; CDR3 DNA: TGTGCCAGCAGTTACTCTAGGGAGACCCAGTACTTC
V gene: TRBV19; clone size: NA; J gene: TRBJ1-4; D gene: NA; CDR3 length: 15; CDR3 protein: CASSAGGRVGEKLFF; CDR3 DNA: TGTGCCAGTAGCGCCGGGGGTCGGGTCGGTGAAAAACTGTTTTTT
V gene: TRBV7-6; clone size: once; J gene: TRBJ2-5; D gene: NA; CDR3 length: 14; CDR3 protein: CASRSRGGGETQYF; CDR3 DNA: TGTGCCAGCAGGTCCCGAGGGGGAGGAGAGACCCAGTACTTC
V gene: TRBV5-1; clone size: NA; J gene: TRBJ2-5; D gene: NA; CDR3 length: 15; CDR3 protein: CASSLNTDVQETQYF; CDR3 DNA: TGCGCCAGCAGCTTGAACACAGACGTACAAGAGACCCAGTACTTC
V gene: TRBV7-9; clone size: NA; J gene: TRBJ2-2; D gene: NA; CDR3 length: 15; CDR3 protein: CASSRGSGNTGELFF; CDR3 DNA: TGTGCCAGCAGCAGGGGCAGTGGTAACACCGGGGAGCTGTTTTTT
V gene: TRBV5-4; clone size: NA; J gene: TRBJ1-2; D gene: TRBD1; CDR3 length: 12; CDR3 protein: CASRGDSYGYTF; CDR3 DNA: TGTGCCAGCAGGGGGGACAGCTATGGCTACACCTTC
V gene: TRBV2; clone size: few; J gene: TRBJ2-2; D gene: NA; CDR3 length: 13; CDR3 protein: CASSDLEGRELFF; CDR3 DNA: TGTGCCAGCAGTGACCTTGAGGGGAGGGAGCTGTTTTTT